This T cell receptor beta chain was identified during a study of shared clonotypes between healthy human individuals. Study observations and caveats: In general, naive subsets displayed greater estimated richness than memory subsets did.

On this clone itself: Antigen unknown.

Repertoires were generated with immunoSEQ multiplex PCR, while TCRdb's copy carries only in-frame clones and drops some. In the table there are roughly 550,000 clones, just under 97% of which are singletons. CD45RO-negative, CCR7-selected cells formed the naive CD8 fraction, which excluded terminally differentiated effector memory CD45RA+ cells. Sequenced input: naive CD8+ T cells sorted from blood. This receptor was obtained from a woman aged 25 to 39 in good health.

The CDR3 loop reads CASSRPRPSSGGELFF. For the CDR3, the DNA is TGTGCCAGCAGTCGCCCTAGGCCCTCATCGGGCGGGGAGCTGTTTTTT. The gene calls are TRBV28 and TRBJ2-2; D unclear. The length of the CDR3 is 16 residues. V gave up 5 bases and J gave up 7 bases, with 20 bases separating them. The germline gives CDR1 MDHEN, CDR2 SYDVKM.